This TCR beta chain was identified during a study of CD4+ T cells in melanoma. V was clipped by 0 bases and J by 7 bases, with 16 bases between them. Looked up from germline, CDR1 is SQVTM and CDR2 is ANQGSEA. CDR3 length equals 15 residues. The table came from immunoSEQ multiplex PCR; TCRdb's copy has only in-frame clones and leaves some out. Here the sample spans about 140,000 clones, 85% to 95% being singletons. The receptor was isolated from a human donor with melanoma. The genes are TRBV29-1 and TRBJ2-1, with D possibly TRBD2 on 6 matching bases. This CDR3 is CSVEDWRGRKNEQFF. CDR3 nucleotide sequence: TGCAGCGTTGAAGATTGGAGGGGACGGAAGAATGAGCAGTTCTTC.